A selection of T cell receptor beta chains follows, all from one sample in a study of cytomegalovirus exposure and HLA in healthy donors. Profiled with immunoSEQ multiplex PCR; TCRdb holds only in-frame clones, not every one. The table shows roughly 170,000 clones, with roughly four fifths occurring only once. Specimen: PBMCs. These receptors originate from a female donor in good health and CMV-seronegative. The CDR3 runs from the conserved cysteine through the conserved F or W. A D gene is named only where the DNA matches it firmly. Clone size, where shown, is once, few, many, or a class for clones that have expanded.

D,size,V,J,DNA,CDR3
TRBD1,.,TRBV9,TRBJ1-4,TGTGCCAGCAGCGGTCGGACAGGGAAGGATGAAAAACTGTTTTTT,CASSGRTGKDEKLFF
.,.,TRBV2,TRBJ2-2,TGTGCCAGCAGGGAACGGGAGAGAGTCGGGGAGCTATTTTTT,CASRERERVGELFF
.,.,TRBV13,TRBJ2-3,TGTGCCAGCAGCGGCGGGCCCTGGCGGGGCACAGATACGCAGTATTTT,CASSGGPWRGTDTQYF
TRBD2,.,TRBV7-2,TRBJ2-2,TGTGCCAGCAGCTTAGTAGCGGGCACCGGGGAGCTGTTTTTT,CASSLVAGTGELFF
.,.,TRBV9,TRBJ1-3,TGTGCCAGCAGCGTAGCTGGGGTATCCGGGACTGGAAACACCATATATTTT,CASSVAGVSGTGNTIYF
.,few,TRBV4-2,TRBJ1-5,TGTGCCAGCAGCCAGGGGGGAGGTCCCCAGCATTTT,CASSQGGGPQHF
TRBD1,.,TRBV28,TRBJ2-4,TGTGCCAGCAGTATCGGGACAGGAGACATTCAGTACTTC,CASSIGTGDIQYF
.,.,TRBV11-2,TRBJ1-3,TGTGCCAGCAGCTTAGCACAGGGTATAAACACCATATATTTT,CASSLAQGINTIYF
.,.,TRBV2,TRBJ1-1,TGTGCCAGCCCAAACACTGAAGCTTTCTTT,CASPNTEAFF
.,.,TRBV29-1,TRBJ2-7,TGCAGCGTTGACAAAGGGGGGGGGACCTACGAGCAGTACTTC,CSVDKGGGTYEQYF
TRBD1,.,TRBV6-5,TRBJ2-1,TGTGCCAGCAGAGCGGACAGGGGCCCATGGAATGAGCAGTTCTTC,CASRADRGPWNEQFF
.,.,TRBV7-6,TRBJ2-3,TGTGCCAGCAGCTTAGCGGGAGCTAGCACAGATACGCAGTATTTT,CASSLAGASTDTQYF
TRBD2,few,TRBV18,TRBJ2-5,TGTGCCAGCTCACCACCGTTGGGGGGCATTAGCGGGAGAGTTGCGGAGACCCAGTACTTC,CASSPPLGGISGRVAETQYF
.,.,TRBV29-1,TRBJ2-3,TGCAGCGTTGAAGGACAGTACACAGATACGCAGTATTTT,CSVEGQYTDTQYF
.,.,TRBV25-1,TRBJ1-4,TGTGCCAGCAGTGGGACACTTCGGGAAAAACTGTTTTTT,CASSGTLREKLFF
TRBD1,.,TRBV28,TRBJ1-4,TGTGCCACCAGCTCAGGGGGCGGGTACGAAAAACTGTTTTTT,CATSSGGGYEKLFF
TRBD1,.,TRBV4-2,TRBJ2-2,TGTGCCAGCAGCCGGAAGACAGGGGGCATGAACACCGGGGAGCTGTTTTTT,CASSRKTGGMNTGELFF
.,.,TRBV14,TRBJ1-1,TGTGCCAGCAGCCAATGGGAGGCTATTGTAGGCACTGAAGCTTTCTTT,CASSQWEAIVGTEAFF
.,.,TRBV4-3,TRBJ1-2,TGCGCCAGCAGCCAGTACTCCGGGGCGGGGGGCGGCTACACCTTC,CASSQYSGAGGGYTF
.,.,TRBV7-2,TRBJ2-7,TGTGCCAGCAGCTTCACCAGGGGGTCCGCGGGAGAGCAGTACTTC,CASSFTRGSAGEQYF
TRBD1,.,TRBV7-9,TRBJ1-2,TGTGCCAGCAGCTTATTTGGGACAGCTAACTATGGCTACACCTTC,CASSLFGTANYGYTF
TRBD1,.,TRBV7-9,TRBJ1-5,TGTGCCAGCAGCGCACAGGGGGCAGGGAGGGGAAATAGCAATCAGCCCCAGCATTTT,CASSAQGAGRGNSNQPQHF
TRBD1,.,TRBV7-9,TRBJ1-6,TGTGCCAGCAGCTCCACCCGGACAGGGGATGGGAATTCACCCCTCCACTTT,CASSSTRTGDGNSPLHF
TRBD2,.,TRBV6-4,TRBJ2-2,TGTGCCAGCAGTAGTGGGACTAGCGGGACCGGCGGGGAGCTGTTTTTT,CASSSGTSGTGGELFF
.,.,TRBV6-6,TRBJ1-3,TGTGCCAGCAGTTTGGGCTACCTCTCTGGAAACACCATATATTTT,CASSLGYLSGNTIYF
TRBD1,.,TRBV5-4,TRBJ1-3,TGTGCCAGCAGCATGACAGGGGGAGACTCTGGAAACACCATATATTTT,CASSMTGGDSGNTIYF
TRBD2,.,TRBV25-1,TRBJ2-2,TGTGCCAGCAGTGAATATAAAACTAGCGGGGGTGGGGAGCTGTTTTTT,CASSEYKTSGGGELFF
.,.,TRBV11-2,TRBJ1-2,TGTGCCAGCAGTCCTATCGGGGTTGGCTACACCTTC,CASSPIGVGYTF
TRBD2,.,TRBV19,TRBJ2-3,TGTGCCAGTAGTATTTTCACTAGCGGGAGTCCCCCCGATACGCAGTATTTT,CASSIFTSGSPPDTQYF
.,.,TRBV6-5,TRBJ2-1,TGTGCCAGCAGGCCAAGCGGAAGCACCTACAATGAGCAGTTCTTC,CASRPSGSTYNEQFF
TRBD2,few,TRBV9,TRBJ2-7,TGTGCCAGCAGCGTGGGCGGGAGTCGGTCGGACGAGCAGTACTTC,CASSVGGSRSDEQYF
.,.,TRBV4-3,TRBJ1-2,TGCGCCAGCAGCCTTGGAGAGGGTAGGAACTATGGCTACACCTTC,CASSLGEGRNYGYTF
TRBD2,.,TRBV7-6,TRBJ2-1,TGTGCCAGCAGCCGCAGAGATAGCGGGCCCAGCTCCTACAATGAGCAGTTCTTC,CASSRRDSGPSSYNEQFF
.,.,TRBV10-3,TRBJ1-2,TGTGCCACTCGTCACTGGGGGCGGCGTGACTATGGCTACACCTTC,CATRHWGRRDYGYTF
.,.,TRBV7-2,TRBJ2-2,TGTGCCAGCAGCTTAGCGCCCTCGAGTCGGAACACCGGGGAGCTGTTTTTT,CASSLAPSSRNTGELFF
.,.,TRBV10-2,TRBJ2-5,TGCGCCAGCACCCCGGGACAATTCCAAGAGACCCAGTACTTC,CASTPGQFQETQYF
TRBD1,few,TRBV9,TRBJ2-1,TGTGCCAGCAGCGTAGATGGGAGGGACAGGGCTGGCAATGAGCAGTTCTTC,CASSVDGRDRAGNEQFF
TRBD1,.,TRBV7-2,TRBJ1-2,TGTGCCAGCAGCCCACGGACAGGGACTATGAACTATGGCTACACCTTC,CASSPRTGTMNYGYTF
TRBD2,.,TRBV15,TRBJ2-7,TGTGCCACCAGCAGAGGCGGGGGGCGCTTAGGCGAGCAGTACTTC,CATSRGGGRLGEQYF
TRBD1,.,TRBV7-6,TRBJ1-2,TGTGCCAGCAGACTGGGGACAGGGCGGGGTGGCTACACCTTC,CASRLGTGRGGYTF
.,.,TRBV6-5,TRBJ1-2,TGTGCCAGCAGTCCTACATGGGGCCAACAGGGCCACACCTTC,CASSPTWGQQGHTF
.,few,TRBV6-6,TRBJ1-4,TGTGCCAGCAGCTCTGGCCCTCGTGATGAAAAACTGTTTTTT,CASSSGPRDEKLFF
TRBD1,.,TRBV4-3,TRBJ1-3,TGCGCCAGCAGCCAAGACTCGGCTGGGGACAGGTTAAACACCATATATTTT,CASSQDSAGDRLNTIYF
TRBD1,.,TRBV6-5,TRBJ1-3,TGTGCCAGCAGCCCCGACAGGGCCTCTGGAAACACCATATATTTT,CASSPDRASGNTIYF
.,few,TRBV5-5,TRBJ1-4,TGTGCCAGCAGCTTTGGGCAGGGTGCTGAAAAACTGTTTTTT,CASSFGQGAEKLFF
TRBD2,.,TRBV2,TRBJ2-7,TGTGCCAGCTTGGGACTAGCGGGAGGCGAGCAGTACTTC,CASLGLAGGEQYF
.,.,TRBV15,TRBJ1-5,TGTGCCACCAGCAGAGATCCTATCGGCAATCAGCCCCAGCATTTT,CATSRDPIGNQPQHF
TRBD2,.,TRBV7-9,TRBJ2-7,TGTGCCAGCAGCACCCTTGGACTAGCCAGCTCCTACGAGCAGTACTTC,CASSTLGLASSYEQYF
.,.,TRBV7-2,TRBJ1-2,TGTGCCAGCAGCCAAAGGTGGGGCAACTATGGCTACACCTTC,CASSQRWGNYGYTF
.,.,TRBV7-9,TRBJ2-1,TGTGCCAGCAGTTGGGGTATCGGGGTCAATGAGCAGTTCTTC,CASSWGIGVNEQFF
.,.,TRBV19,TRBJ2-5,TGTGCCAGTAGTATGGCTAGCGTGGGGACCCAGTACTTC,CASSMASVGTQYF
TRBD1,.,TRBV11-3,TRBJ2-1,TGTGCCAGCAGCTCCCGGGGGACAGGGGTCGATGGGCAGTTCTTC,CASSSRGTGVDGQFF
.,.,TRBV5-6,TRBJ2-5,TGTGCCAGCTCCCCCGGGTGGGGCAGGGAGACCCAGTACTTC,CASSPGWGRETQYF
TRBD2,.,TRBV6-6,TRBJ2-3,TGTGCCAGCAGTGGGACTAGCGGGGGGGCAGATACGCAGTATTTT,CASSGTSGGADTQYF
TRBD1,.,TRBV2,TRBJ2-5,TGTGCCAGCAGTGAAGCGCTTCATGGGTTGACAGGGTGGGGCACTCAGTACTTC,CASSEALHGLTGWGTQYF
TRBD1,.,TRBV28,TRBJ1-2,TGTGCCAGCAAAACAGGGGACTATGGCTACACCTTC,CASKTGDYGYTF
.,.,TRBV30,TRBJ1-3,TGTGCCTGGAGTGGGGGACAACGAGGAAACACCATATATTTT,CAWSGGQRGNTIYF
TRBD2,once,TRBV28,TRBJ2-5,TGTGCCAGCAGTTCTCTAGCGGGGGCGCACCAAGAGACCCAGTACTTC,CASSSLAGAHQETQYF
.,.,TRBV7-9,TRBJ2-2,TGTGCCAGCAGCCCCCGGGACTTCAGTGGAGGGGTATACACCGGGGAGCTGTTTTTT,CASSPRDFSGGVYTGELFF